This note documents a single T cell receptor beta chain sequence. Its matching antigen is unknown. One entry per CDR3 protein, called by TCRdb with MiXCR from the reads. This sample has tens of thousands of distinct CDR3 sequences, with about 20% found just once. This specimen belongs to a study of type 1 regulatory T cells. Study as a whole: An in vitro protocol generated T-allo10, a Tr1-enriched, alloantigen-specific CD4 T cell product.

Overall study results and limits: Type 1 regulatory T cells had a more restricted TCR repertoire than non-type 1 regulatory T cells.

CDR1 is SQVTM, CDR2 ANQGSEA, per germline. This CDR3 has 11 amino acids. The source is a human donor in good health. The source material was cultured type 1 regulatory T (Tr1) cells, either the whole culture or a sorted fraction (not recorded which). The chain employs TRBV29-1 and TRBJ1-2; possible D gene TRBD1, 5 bases. CDR3 nucleotides: TGCAGTGGCGGGGGGGATGGTGGCTACACCTTC. Its protein product is CSGGGDGGYTF.